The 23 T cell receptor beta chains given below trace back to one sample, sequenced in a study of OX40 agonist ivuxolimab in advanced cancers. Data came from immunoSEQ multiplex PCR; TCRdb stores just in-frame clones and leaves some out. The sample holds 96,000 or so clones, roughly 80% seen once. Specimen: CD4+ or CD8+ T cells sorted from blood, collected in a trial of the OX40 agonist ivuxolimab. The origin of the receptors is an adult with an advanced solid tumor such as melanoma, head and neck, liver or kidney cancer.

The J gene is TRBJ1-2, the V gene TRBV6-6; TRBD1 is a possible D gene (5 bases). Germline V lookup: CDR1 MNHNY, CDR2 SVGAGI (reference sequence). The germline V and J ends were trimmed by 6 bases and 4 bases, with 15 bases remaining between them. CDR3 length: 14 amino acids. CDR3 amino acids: CASSPGGTAYGYTF. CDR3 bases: TGTGCCAGCAGCCCGGGGGGGACGGCCTATGGCTACACCTTC.

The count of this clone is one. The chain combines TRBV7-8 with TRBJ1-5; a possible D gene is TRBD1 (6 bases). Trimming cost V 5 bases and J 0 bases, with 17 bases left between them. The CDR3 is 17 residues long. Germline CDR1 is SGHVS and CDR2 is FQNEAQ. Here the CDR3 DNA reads TGTGCCAGCAGCCCAAGGCCGGGACAAGTTAGCAATCAGCCCCAGCATTTT. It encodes CASSPRPGQVSNQPQHF.

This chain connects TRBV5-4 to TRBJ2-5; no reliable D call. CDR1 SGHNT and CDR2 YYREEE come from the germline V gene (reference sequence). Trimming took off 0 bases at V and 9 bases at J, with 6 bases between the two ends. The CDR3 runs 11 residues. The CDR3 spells CASSLDGSQYF. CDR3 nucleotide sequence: TGTGCCAGCAGCTTGGATGGTTCCCAGTACTTC. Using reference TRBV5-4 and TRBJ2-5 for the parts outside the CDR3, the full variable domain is ETGVTQSPTHLIKTRGQQVTLRCSSQSGHNTVSWYQQALGQGPQFIFQYYREEENGRGNFPPRFSGLQFPNYSSELNVNALELDDSALYLCASSLDGSQYFGPGTRLLVL.

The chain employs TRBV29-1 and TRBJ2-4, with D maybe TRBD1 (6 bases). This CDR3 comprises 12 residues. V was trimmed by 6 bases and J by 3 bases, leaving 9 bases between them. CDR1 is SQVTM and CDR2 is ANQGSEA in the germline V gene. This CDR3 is CSVGQHKNIQYF. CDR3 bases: TGCAGCGTCGGACAGCACAAAAACATTCAGTACTTC. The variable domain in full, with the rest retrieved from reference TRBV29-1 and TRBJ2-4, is SAVISQKPSRDICQRGTSLTIQCQVDSQVTMMFWYRQQPGQSLTLIATANQGSEATYESGFVIDKFPISRPNLTFSTLTVSNMSPEDSSIYLCSVGQHKNIQYFGAGTRLSVL.

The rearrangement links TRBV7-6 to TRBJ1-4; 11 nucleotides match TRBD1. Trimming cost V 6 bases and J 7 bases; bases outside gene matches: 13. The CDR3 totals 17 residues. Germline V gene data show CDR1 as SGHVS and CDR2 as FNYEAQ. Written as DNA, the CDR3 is TGTGCCAGCAGTCCTCGGACAGGGGGCCTGGGTGGTGAAAAACTGTTTTTT. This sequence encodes CASSPRTGGLGGEKLFF.

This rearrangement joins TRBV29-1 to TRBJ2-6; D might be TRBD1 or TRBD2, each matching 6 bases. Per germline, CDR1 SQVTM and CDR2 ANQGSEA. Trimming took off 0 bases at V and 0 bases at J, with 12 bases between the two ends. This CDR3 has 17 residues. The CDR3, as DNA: TGCAGCGTTGAAGATGCCGGGGGCGCCTCTGGGGCCAACGTCCTGACTTTC. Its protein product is CSVEDAGGASGANVLTF.

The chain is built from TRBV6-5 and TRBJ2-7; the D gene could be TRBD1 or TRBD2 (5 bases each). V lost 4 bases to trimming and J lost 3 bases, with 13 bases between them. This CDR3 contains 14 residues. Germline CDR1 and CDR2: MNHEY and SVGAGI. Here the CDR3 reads CASSFRDAIYEQYF. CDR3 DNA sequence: TGTGCCAGCAGTTTCCGGGACGCGATCTACGAGCAGTACTTC.

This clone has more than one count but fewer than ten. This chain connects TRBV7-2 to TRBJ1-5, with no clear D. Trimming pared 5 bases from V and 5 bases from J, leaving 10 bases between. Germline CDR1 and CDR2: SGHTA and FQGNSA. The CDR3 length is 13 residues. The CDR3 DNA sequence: TGTGCCAGCAGCGAGGCCGGTTATCAGCCCCAGCATTTT. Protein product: CASSEAGYQPQHF.

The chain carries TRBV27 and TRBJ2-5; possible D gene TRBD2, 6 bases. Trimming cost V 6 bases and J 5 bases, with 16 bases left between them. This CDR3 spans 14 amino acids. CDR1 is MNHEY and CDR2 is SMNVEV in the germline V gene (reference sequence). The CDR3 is CASSPGGVRETQYF. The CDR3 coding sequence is TGTGCCAGCAGCCCGGGCGGGGTTCGGGAGACCCAGTACTTC.

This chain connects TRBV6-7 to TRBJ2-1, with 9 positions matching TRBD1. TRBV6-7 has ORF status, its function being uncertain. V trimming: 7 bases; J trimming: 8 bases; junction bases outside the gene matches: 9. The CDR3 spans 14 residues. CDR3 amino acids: CASTESTGGDEQFF. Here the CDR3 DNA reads TGTGCCAGCACCGAATCGACAGGGGGTGATGAGCAGTTCTTC.

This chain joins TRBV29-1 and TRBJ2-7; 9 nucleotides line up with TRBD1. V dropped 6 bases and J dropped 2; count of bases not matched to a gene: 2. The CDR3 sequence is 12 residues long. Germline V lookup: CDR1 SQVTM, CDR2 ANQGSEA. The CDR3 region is CSVDRGPYEQYF. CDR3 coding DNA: TGCAGCGTGGACAGGGGCCCCTACGAGCAGTACTTC.

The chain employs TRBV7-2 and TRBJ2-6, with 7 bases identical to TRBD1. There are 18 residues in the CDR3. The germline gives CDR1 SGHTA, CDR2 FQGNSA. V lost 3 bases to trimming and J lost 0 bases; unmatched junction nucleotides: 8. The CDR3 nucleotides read TGTGCCAGCAGCTTGCAGGGACAGCTATCCTCTGGGGCCAACGTCCTGACTTTC. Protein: CASSLQGQLSSGANVLTF. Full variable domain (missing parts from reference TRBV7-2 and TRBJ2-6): GAGVSQSPSNKVTEKGKDVELRCDPISGHTALYWYRQSLGQGLEFLIYFQGNSAPDKSGLPSDRFSAERTGGSVSTLTIQRTQQEDSAVYLCASSLQGQLSSGANVLTFGAGSRLTVL.

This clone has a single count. The CDR3 protein is CASSNRVWEKLFF. CDR3 DNA: TGTGCCAGCAGTAACAGGGTTTGGGAAAAACTGTTTTTT. The chain links TRBV6-5 to TRBJ1-4, with a tentative D call TRBD1 (6 bases). This CDR3 spans 13 amino acids. V lost 5 bases and J lost 8, with 12 bases in between. The germline V gene has CDR1 MNHEY and CDR2 SVGAGI.

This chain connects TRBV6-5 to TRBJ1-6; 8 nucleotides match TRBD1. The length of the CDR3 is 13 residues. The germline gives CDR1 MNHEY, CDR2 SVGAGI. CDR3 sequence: CPSQGGENSPLHF. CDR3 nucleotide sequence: TGTCCCTCACAGGGGGGGGAGAATTCACCCCTCCACTTT.

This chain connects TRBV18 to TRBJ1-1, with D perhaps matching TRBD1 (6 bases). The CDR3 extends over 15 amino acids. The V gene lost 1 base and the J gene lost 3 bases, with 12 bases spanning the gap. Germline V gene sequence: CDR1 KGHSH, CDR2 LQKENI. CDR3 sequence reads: CASSPRQGWDTEAFF. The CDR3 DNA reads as TGTGCCAGCTCACCACGGCAGGGGTGGGACACTGAAGCTTTCTTT.

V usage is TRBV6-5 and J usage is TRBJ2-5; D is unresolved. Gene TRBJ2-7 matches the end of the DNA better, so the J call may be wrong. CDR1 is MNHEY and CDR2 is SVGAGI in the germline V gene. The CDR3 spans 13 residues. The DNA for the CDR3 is TGTGCCAGCAGTTACTCGTCCTCCTACGAGCAGTACTTC. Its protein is CASSYSSSYEQYF.

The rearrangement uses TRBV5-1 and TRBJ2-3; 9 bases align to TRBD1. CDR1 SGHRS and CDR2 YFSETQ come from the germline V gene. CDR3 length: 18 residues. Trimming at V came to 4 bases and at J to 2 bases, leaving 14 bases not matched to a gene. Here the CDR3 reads CASSLDPGTGPSTDTQYF. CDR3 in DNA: TGCGCCAGCAGCCTGGACCCAGGGACAGGGCCTTCCACAGATACGCAGTATTTT. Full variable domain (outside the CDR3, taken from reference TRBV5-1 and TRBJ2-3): KAGVTQTPRYLIKTRGQQVTLSCSPISGHRSVSWYQQTPGQGLQFLFEYFSETQRNKGNFPGRFSGRQFSNSRSEMNVSTLELGDSALYLCASSLDPGTGPSTDTQYFGPGTRLTVL.

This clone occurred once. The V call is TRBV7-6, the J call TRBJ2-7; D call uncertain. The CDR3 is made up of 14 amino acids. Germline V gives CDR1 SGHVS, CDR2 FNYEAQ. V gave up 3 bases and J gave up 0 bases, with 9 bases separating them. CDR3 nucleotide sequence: TGTGCCAGCAGCTTGGTCAGGAGCTCCTACGAGCAGTACTTC. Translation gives CASSLVRSSYEQYF.

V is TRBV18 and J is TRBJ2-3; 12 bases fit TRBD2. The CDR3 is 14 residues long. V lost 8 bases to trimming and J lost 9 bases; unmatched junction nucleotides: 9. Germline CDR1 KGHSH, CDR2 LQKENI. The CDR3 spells CASANPSGRETQYF. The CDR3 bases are TGTGCCAGCGCAAACCCTAGCGGGAGGGAAACGCAGTATTTT.

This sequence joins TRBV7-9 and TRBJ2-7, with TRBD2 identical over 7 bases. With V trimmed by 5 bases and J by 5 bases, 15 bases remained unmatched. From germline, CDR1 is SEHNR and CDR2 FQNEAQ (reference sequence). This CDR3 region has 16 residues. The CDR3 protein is CASSAEWGGIPHEQYF. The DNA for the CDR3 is TGTGCCAGCAGCGCAGAGTGGGGGGGGATCCCCCACGAGCAGTACTTC.

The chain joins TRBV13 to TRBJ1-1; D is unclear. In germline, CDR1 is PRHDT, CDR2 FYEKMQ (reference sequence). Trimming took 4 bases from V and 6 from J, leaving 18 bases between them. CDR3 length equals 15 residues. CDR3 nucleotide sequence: TGTGCCAGCAGCTCCCGTCTAGCCGTAAGCCCTGAAGCTTTCTTT. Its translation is CASSSRLAVSPEAFF.

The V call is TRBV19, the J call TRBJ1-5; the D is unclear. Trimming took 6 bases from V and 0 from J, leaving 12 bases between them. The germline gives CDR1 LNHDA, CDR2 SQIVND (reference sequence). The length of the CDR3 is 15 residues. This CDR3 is CASSHTAYSNQPQHF. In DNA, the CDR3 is TGTGCCAGTAGCCACACCGCATATAGCAATCAGCCCCAGCATTTT. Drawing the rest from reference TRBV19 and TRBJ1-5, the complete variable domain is DGGITQSPKYLFRKEGQNVTLSCEQNLNHDAMYWYRQDPGQGLRLIYYSQIVNDFQKGDIAEGYSVSREKKESFPLTVTSAQKNPTAFYLCASSHTAYSNQPQHFGDGTRLSIL.

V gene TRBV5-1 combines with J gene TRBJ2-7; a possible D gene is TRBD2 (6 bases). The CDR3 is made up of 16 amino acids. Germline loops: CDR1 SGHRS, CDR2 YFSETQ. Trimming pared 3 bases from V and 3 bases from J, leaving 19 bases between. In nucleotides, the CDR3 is TGCGCCAGCAGCTGGACGGGGGAACAAATTGTCTACGAGCAGTACTTC. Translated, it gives CASSWTGEQIVYEQYF.